These 21 T cell receptor beta chains were all obtained from the same sample, sequenced in a study of tumor-infiltrating lymphocytes in primary liver carcinoma. A constant-region primer primed TCR beta cDNA synthesis from about 530 ng of total RNA. Three nested multiplex PCR rounds, a slightly modified ARM-PCR, produced the libraries for TCR beta. Forward primers for TRBV1-TRBV30 and a C-beta reverse primer served the first two PCR rounds, at about 9 cycles each. TCRdb fed the multiplex PCR reads into MiXCR, producing one record per CDR3 protein. The sample has 300,000 to 400,000 distinct CDR3 sequences, about 61% seen once. Unsorted whole blood yielded the blood RNA, and germline DNA was also extracted. Sequencing was done on a sample of peripheral blood. The receptor source for this set is a man aged 40-55 years with primary liver carcinoma and hepatitis B virus infection.

This clonotype appeared many times. This rearrangement joins TRBV11-2 to TRBJ2-5, with D uncertain. V dropped 1 base and J dropped 5 bases, with 5 bases sitting between them. The CDR3 length is 12 residues. CDR1 and CDR2 from the germline V gene are SGHAT and FQNNGV. Here the CDR3 reads CASSLGVETQYF. The CDR3 DNA follows: TGTGCCAGCAGCTTAGGTGTGGAGACCCAGTACTTC. The complete variable domain, with remaining parts taken from reference TRBV11-2 and TRBJ2-5, reads EAGVAQSPRYKIIEKRQSVAFWCNPISGHATLYWYQQILGQGPKLLIQFQNNGVVDDSQLPKDRFSAERLKGVDSTLKIQPAKLEDSAVYLCASSLGVETQYFGPGTRLLVL.

This clonotype was counted a few times. This chain connects TRBV7-9 to TRBJ2-7, with D tentatively TRBD1 (5 bases). The CDR3 is 14 amino acids. The V gene lost 0 bases and the J gene lost 4 bases, with 10 bases spanning the gap. Germline-derived CDR1 and CDR2 are SEHNR and FQNEAQ (reference sequence). DNA of the CDR3: TGTGCCAGCAGCTTAGCAGGGAAGGGGTACGAGCAGTACTTC. Translation gives CASSLAGKGYEQYF.

Worth noting for this clonotype: A much larger clone differs by one base, so this may be a read error. The genes are TRBV6-2 or TRBV6-3 and TRBJ2-7; maybe TRBD1 (6 bases). This CDR3 has 12 residues. Germline-derived CDR1 and CDR2 are MNHEY and SVGEGT. This CDR3 reads CASRYREYEQYF. For the CDR3, the DNA is TGTGCCAGCCGTTACAGGGAATACGAGCAGTACTTC.

To note about this clonotype: With a much larger clone just one base away, this may be a read error. V gene TRBV6-2 or TRBV6-3 combines with J gene TRBJ2-1; D remains unclear. The CDR3 covers 15 residues. Per germline, CDR1 MNHEY and CDR2 SVGEGT. Trimming left V 5 bases short and J 3 bases short, with 14 bases between. The CDR3 sequence: CASSPLPGFYNEQFF. The DNA of the CDR3 is TGTGCCAGCAGTCCCCTGCCAGGTTTCTACAATGAGCAGTTCTTC.

The chain links TRBV11-2 to TRBJ1-1; D remains unclear. V lost 5 bases to trimming and J lost 5 bases, with 18 bases between them. Germline loops: CDR1 SGHAT, CDR2 FQNNGV. CDR3 length: 15 residues. The CDR3 region has the DNA TGTGCCAGCAGCCGTAAACACCAGAAAAAAACTGAAGCTTTCTTT. Protein: CASSRKHQKKTEAFF.

This clonotype was seen more than once but under ten times. The V gene is TRBV10-3, the J gene TRBJ2-5; 8 bases line up with TRBD1. The V segment lost 4 bases and the J segment 0 bases; nucleotides outside the gene matches: 1. In germline, CDR1 is ENHRY, CDR2 SYGVKD. The CDR3 sequence is 14 residues long. The CDR3 spells CAISVRGHQETQYF. CDR3 coding DNA: TGTGCCATCAGTGTCAGGGGGCACCAAGAGACCCAGTACTTC.

This clonotype came up many times. V is TRBV12-3 or TRBV12-4 and J is TRBJ1-6; D uncertain. The V end lost 2 bases, the J end lost 3 bases, and 8 bases lay between the germline ends. This CDR3 has 15 amino acids. The chain's CDR3 is CASSLRPDYNSPLHF. DNA of the CDR3: TGTGCCAGCAGTTTAAGGCCAGACTATAATTCACCCCTCCACTTT.

This clonotype appeared many times. The V gene is TRBV11-2, the J gene TRBJ2-3, with a possible D match to TRBD2 (6 bases). The CDR3 is 13 residues long. Germline V gene sequence: CDR1 SGHAT, CDR2 FQNNGV. V lost 0 bases, J lost 8 bases, and 9 bases lay in between. As DNA, the CDR3 is TGTGCCAGCAGCTTAGATCTGGGAGGTACGCAGTATTTT. This gives the protein CASSLDLGGTQYF. Full variable domain (rest looked up from reference TRBV11-2 and TRBJ2-3): EAGVAQSPRYKIIEKRQSVAFWCNPISGHATLYWYQQILGQGPKLLIQFQNNGVVDDSQLPKDRFSAERLKGVDSTLKIQPAKLEDSAVYLCASSLDLGGTQYFGPGTRLTVL.

In its sample, this clonotype was seen many times. The chain carries TRBV6-5 and TRBJ2-7, with D perhaps matching TRBD2 (6 bases). V lost 8 bases and J 2 bases, leaving 13 bases between the germline ends. Per germline, CDR1 MNHEY and CDR2 SVGAGI. There are 13 residues in the CDR3. CDR3 coding DNA: TGTGCCAGCGGTCCAGCGGGCGCCTACGAGCAGTACTTC. It codes for CASGPAGAYEQYF.

Of note for this clonotype: This clone may be a read error of a much larger clone one base away. This sequence joins TRBV6-1 and TRBJ1-2; D remains unclear. V was shortened by 2 bases and J by 9 bases, with 7 bases between the two germline ends. This CDR3 spans 11 amino acids. CDR1 MNHNS and CDR2 SASEGT come from the germline V gene. CDR3 region: CASSEWPSYTF. CDR3 bases: TGTGCCAGCAGTGAATGGCCGAGCTACACCTTC.

On this clonotype: This may stem from a read error, because a much larger clone lies one nucleotide away. The chain is built from TRBV10-3 and TRBJ2-1; 9 bases fit TRBD2. Germline assignment: CDR1 ENHRY and CDR2 SYGVKD. This CDR3 region has 17 residues. CDR3 bases: TGTGACATAGCGGGAGTGGAAGAGGGCAGCTCCTACAATGAGCAGTTCTTC. The encoded protein is CDIAGVEEGSSYNEQFF.

A word on this clonotype: Compared with germline, one end of the junction differs, possibly owing to a read error. The chain combines TRBV11-2 with TRBJ2-7; maybe TRBD1 (5 bases). CDR3 length: 13 residues. Germline loops: CDR1 SGHAT, CDR2 FQNNGV. Here the CDR3 DNA reads TGTGCCAGCAGCTTCGCGACAGTCTACGGGCAGTACTTC. Encoded protein: CASSFATVYGQYF.

As regards this clonotype: A much larger clone differs by one base, so this may be a read error. The rearrangement joins TRBV5-1 to TRBJ2-1; TRBD2 agrees at 9 bases. CDR1 and CDR2 (germline): SGHRS, YFSETQ. CDR3 length: 15 amino acids. This CDR3 is CPSSKRLAGRDEQFF. Here the CDR3 DNA reads TGCCCCAGCAGCAAGCGGCTAGCGGGAAGGGATGAGCAGTTCTTC.

The chain is built from TRBV5-1 and TRBJ2-1; no clear D gene. V gave up 1 base and J gave up 7 bases, with 6 bases separating them. The CDR3 has 12 amino acids. CDR1 is SGHRS, CDR2 YFSETQ, per germline. CDR3 nucleotide sequence: TGCGCCAGCAGCTTGTTTGAGAATGAGCAGTTCTTC. The encoded protein is CASSLFENEQFF.

This chain links TRBV6-1 with TRBJ2-1; tentative D call: TRBD1 (5 bases). The V gene's germline CDR1 is MNHNS and CDR2 SASEGT. Trimming took off 3 bases at V and 1 base at J, with 10 bases between the two ends. The length of the CDR3 is 15 residues. The CDR3, as DNA: TGTGCCAGCAGTGAGGTTCAGGGTTCCTACAATGAGCAGTTCTTC. Amino acids: CASSEVQGSYNEQFF.

A note on this clonotype: The junction does not match germline at one end; this may be a read error. This chain links TRBV11-2 with TRBJ2-7, with D maybe TRBD2 (6 bases). CDR3 length: 16 residues. Germline V gene data show CDR1 as SGHAT and CDR2 as FQNNGV. Written as DNA, the CDR3 is TGTGCCAGCAGCTTATACCACGAAGGAGGGGTTTACGAGCAATACTTC. Translated, it gives CASSLYHEGGVYEQYF.

The gene calls are TRBV28 and TRBJ2-5; 8 positions agree with TRBD2. This CDR3 has 15 amino acids. Looked up from germline, CDR1 is MDHEN and CDR2 is SYDVKM. Trimming took 10 bases from V and 0 from J; bases not matched to a gene: 10. The CDR3 nucleotides read TGTGCCACCGATGGGGCGGGGGGCAACCAAGAGACCCAGTACTTC. It encodes CATDGAGGNQETQYF.

Concerning this clonotype itself: This may come from a read error, since a much larger clone is one base off. The chain combines TRBV6-2 or TRBV6-3 with TRBJ2-7, with 7 positions matching TRBD1. CDR1 is MNHEY and CDR2 is SVGEGT in the germline V gene. V lost 7 bases to trimming and J lost 7 bases; unmatched junction nucleotides: 19. The CDR3 length is 16 residues. CDR3 in DNA: TGTGCCAGCACCGGGATAGGGGGCGCAAAGTGGTGGGAGCAGTACTTC. It codes for CASTGIGGAKWWEQYF.

V usage is TRBV7-9 and J usage is TRBJ2-7; the D is unclear. V gave up 5 bases and J gave up 5 bases, with 10 bases separating them. The CDR3 has 12 amino acids. Germline V lookup: CDR1 SEHNR, CDR2 FQNEAQ (reference sequence). The DNA for the CDR3 is TGTGCCAGCAGCCACCTCGAGGACGAGCAGTACTTC. Translated, it gives CASSHLEDEQYF.

Of note for this clonotype: The junction shows a germline mismatch at one end, possibly a read error. The rearrangement joins TRBV20-1 to TRBJ2-7; the D is unclear. This CDR3 is 12 amino acids long. Germline CDR1 reads DFQATT; CDR2 reads SNEGSKA (reference sequence). The CDR3 reads CSAPASGDEQYF. CDR3 DNA sequence: TGCAGTGCCCCGGCGTCTGGAGACGAGCAGTACTTT.

The chain is built from TRBV10-3 and TRBJ1-2, with a possible D match to TRBD1 (5 bases). Germline V gene sequence: CDR1 ENHRY, CDR2 SYGVKD. The CDR3 runs to 14 residues. The V end was cut by 8 bases, the J end by 7 bases, with 20 bases between. As DNA, the CDR3 is TGTGCCATCTACCGGGACGGCACCATAGGTGGCTACACCTTC. It encodes CAIYRDGTIGGYTF.